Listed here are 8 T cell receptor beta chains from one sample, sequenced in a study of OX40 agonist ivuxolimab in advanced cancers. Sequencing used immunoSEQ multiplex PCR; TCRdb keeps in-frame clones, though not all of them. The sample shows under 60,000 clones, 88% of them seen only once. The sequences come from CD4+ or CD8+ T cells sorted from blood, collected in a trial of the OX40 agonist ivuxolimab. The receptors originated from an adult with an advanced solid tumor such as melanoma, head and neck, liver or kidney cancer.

CDR3: CASSQAWGRPDEQYF. In nucleotides, the CDR3 is TGTGCCAGCAGCCAAGCTTGGGGGAGACCGGACGAGCAGTACTTC. The genes are TRBV5-4 and TRBJ2-7, with D perhaps TRBD1 or TRBD2 (5 bases each). V lost 4 bases and J lost 5, with 19 bases in between. The CDR3 totals 15 residues. Per the germline V gene, CDR1 is SGHNT and CDR2 is YYREEE (reference sequence).

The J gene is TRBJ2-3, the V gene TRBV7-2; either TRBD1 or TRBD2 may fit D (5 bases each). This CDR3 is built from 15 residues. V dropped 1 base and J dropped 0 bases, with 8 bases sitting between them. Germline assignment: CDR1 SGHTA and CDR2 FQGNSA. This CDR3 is CASSLVGDSTDTQYF. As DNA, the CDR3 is TGTGCCAGCAGCTTAGTAGGGGACAGCACAGATACGCAGTATTTT.

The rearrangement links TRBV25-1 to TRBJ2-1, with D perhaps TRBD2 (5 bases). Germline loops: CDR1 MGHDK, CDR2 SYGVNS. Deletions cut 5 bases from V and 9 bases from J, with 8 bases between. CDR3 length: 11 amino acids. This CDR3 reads CASSLTIEQFF. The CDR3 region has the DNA TGTGCCAGCAGTCTGACTATTGAGCAGTTCTTC.

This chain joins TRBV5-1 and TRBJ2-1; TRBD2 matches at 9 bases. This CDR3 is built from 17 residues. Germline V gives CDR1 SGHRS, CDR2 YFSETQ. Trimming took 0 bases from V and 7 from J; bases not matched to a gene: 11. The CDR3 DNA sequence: TGCGCCAGCAGCTTGGAGGTCGCGGGACTAGCCAAAAATGAGCAGTTCTTC. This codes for CASSLEVAGLAKNEQFF. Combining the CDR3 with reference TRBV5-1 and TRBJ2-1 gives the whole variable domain KAGVTQTPRYLIKTRGQQVTLSCSPISGHRSVSWYQQTPGQGLQFLFEYFSETQRNKGNFPGRFSGRQFSNSRSEMNVSTLELGDSALYLCASSLEVAGLAKNEQFFGPGTRLTVL.

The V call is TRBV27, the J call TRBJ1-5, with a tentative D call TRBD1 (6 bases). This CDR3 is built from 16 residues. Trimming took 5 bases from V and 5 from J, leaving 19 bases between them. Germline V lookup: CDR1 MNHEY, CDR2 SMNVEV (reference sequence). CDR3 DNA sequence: TGTGCCAGCAGTCCCGAAGGACAGAGCGGATATCAGCCCCAGCATTTT. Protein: CASSPEGQSGYQPQHF.

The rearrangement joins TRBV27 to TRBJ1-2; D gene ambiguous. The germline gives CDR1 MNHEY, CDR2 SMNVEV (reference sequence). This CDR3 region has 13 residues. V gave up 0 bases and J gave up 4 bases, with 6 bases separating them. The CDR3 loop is CASSLSFRYGYTF. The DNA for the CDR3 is TGTGCCAGCAGTTTATCGTTTCGCTATGGCTACACCTTC.

The CDR3 DNA sequence: TGTGCCAGCTCACCATTGGAAGTTGGGGGTACAGGCTACACCTTC. It is translated as CASSPLEVGGTGYTF. This rearrangement joins TRBV18 to TRBJ1-2, with a tentative D call TRBD1 (5 bases). CDR1 is KGHSH, CDR2 LQKENI, per germline. This CDR3 comprises 15 residues. Trimming took off 2 bases at V and 8 bases at J, with 18 bases between the two ends. Combining the CDR3 with reference TRBV18 and TRBJ1-2 gives the whole variable domain NAGVMQNPRHLVRRRGQEARLRCSPMKGHSHVYWYRQLPEEGLKFMVYLQKENIIDESGMPKERFSAEFPKEGPSILRIQQVVRGDSAAYFCASSPLEVGGTGYTFGSGTRLTVV.

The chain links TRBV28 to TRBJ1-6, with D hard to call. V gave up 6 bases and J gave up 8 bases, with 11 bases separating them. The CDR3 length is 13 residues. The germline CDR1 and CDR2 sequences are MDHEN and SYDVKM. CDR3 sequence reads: CASSRVGDSPLHF. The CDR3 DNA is TGTGCCAGCAGCCGTGTCGGGGATTCACCCCTCCACTTT. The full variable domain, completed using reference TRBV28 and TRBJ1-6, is DVKVTQSSRYLVKRTGEKVFLECVQDMDHENMFWYRQDPGLGLRLIYFSYDVKMKEKGDIPEGYSVSREKKERFSLILESASTNQTSMYLCASSRVGDSPLHFGNGTRLTVT.